This passage covers 2 T cell receptor beta chains from one sample sequenced in a study of OX40 agonist ivuxolimab in advanced cancers. The receptor library was made with the immunoSEQ multiplex PCR assay. The table was pulled from immuneACCESS by TCRdb, which kept in-frame rearrangements only. Such tables lose some clones; where checked, under half of the loss comes from unresolved V genes, and the rest has no known cause. This sample holds roughly 56,000 clones; 84% were observed only once. The ten largest clones represent 4.6% of the sample. Here the sequenced sample was CD4+ or CD8+ T cells sorted from blood, taken in a trial of the OX40 agonist ivuxolimab. These receptors came from an adult with an advanced solid tumor such as melanoma, head and neck, liver or kidney cancer.

This clone occurred a few times. This chain uses TRBV9 with TRBJ1-4; 9 nucleotides align to TRBD1. The germline gives CDR1 SGDLS, CDR2 YYNGEE. This CDR3 comprises 15 residues. Trimming took 3 bases from V and 6 from J; bases not matched to a gene: 6. CDR3 amino acids: CASSEEGTGYEKLFF. CDR3 nucleotide sequence: TGTGCCAGCAGCGAGGAGGGGACAGGGTATGAAAAACTGTTTTTT. Complete variable domain (other parts from reference TRBV9 and TRBJ1-4): DSGVTQTPKHLITATGQRVTLRCSPRSGDLSVYWYQQSLDQGLQFLIQYYNGEERAKGNILERFSAQQFPDLHSELNLSSLELGDSALYFCASSEEGTGYEKLFFGSGTQLSVL.

The chain has TRBV5-1 and TRBJ1-1; tentative D call: TRBD1 (5 bases). Germline V gene data show CDR1 as SGHRS and CDR2 as YFSETQ. The CDR3 has 15 amino acids. The germline V and J ends were trimmed by 5 bases and 2 bases, with 16 bases remaining between them. The CDR3 DNA is TGCGCCAGCAGTCTCCGGGGCCCTGCTAACACTGAAGCTTTCTTT. This gives the protein CASSLRGPANTEAFF.